A selection of T cell receptor beta chains follows, all from one sample in a study of CD8 T cells in ankylosing spondylitis. TCRdb reanalysed the 5' RACE reads using MiXCR and keeps one entry per CDR3 protein. The sample has some 700,000 distinct CDR3 sequences, under 20% seen once. Sequenced input: blood, either unsorted or a sorted T cell fraction (not recorded which). The source of these receptors is a male donor with ankylosing spondylitis. CDR3s include the opening cysteine and the closing phenylalanine or tryptophan. Each record gives: J gene, V gene, clone size, D gene, CDR3 DNA, CDR3 protein. A D gene is named only where the DNA matches it firmly. Only some rows state a clone size, as once, few, many or a class for expanded clones.

j_call: TRBJ1-5
v_call: TRBV28
clone_size: .
d_call: .
cdr3_nt: TGTGCCAGCACGGGACTTGTTGGGGGCAATCAGCCCCAGCATTTT
cdr3_aa: CASTGLVGGNQPQHF

j_call: TRBJ2-1
v_call: TRBV11-2
clone_size: .
d_call: .
cdr3_nt: TGTGCCAGCAGCTCTTCGGGGGCAGACATCGATGAGCAGTTCTTC
cdr3_aa: CASSSSGADIDEQFF

j_call: TRBJ2-1
v_call: TRBV6-2/TRBV6-3
clone_size: .
d_call: .
cdr3_nt: TGTGCCAGCAGTTATCAGGACTTAGGGTCCTACAATGAGCAGTTCTTC
cdr3_aa: CASSYQDLGSYNEQFF

j_call: TRBJ2-1
v_call: TRBV4-1
clone_size: many
d_call: .
cdr3_nt: TGCGCCAGCAGCCAAGAAGGGCTTTACAATGAGCAGTTCTTC
cdr3_aa: CASSQEGLYNEQFF

j_call: TRBJ2-1
v_call: TRBV3-1
clone_size: .
d_call: .
cdr3_nt: TGTGCCAGCAGCCAACTGGGGCACTCCTACAATGAGCAGTTCTTC
cdr3_aa: CASSQLGHSYNEQFF

j_call: TRBJ2-2
v_call: TRBV19
clone_size: .
d_call: TRBD1
cdr3_nt: TGTGCCAGTAGGATTGGACAGGGGACTACGAACACCGGGGAGCTGTTTTTT
cdr3_aa: CASRIGQGTTNTGELFF

j_call: TRBJ2-7
v_call: TRBV12-3/TRBV12-4
clone_size: .
d_call: .
cdr3_nt: TGTGCCAGCAGACTGGGTGGGGGGACCTACGAGCAGTACTTC
cdr3_aa: CASRLGGGTYEQYF

j_call: TRBJ2-7
v_call: TRBV9
clone_size: .
d_call: .
cdr3_nt: TGTGCCAGCAGCGCTGAAGGGGGAACCTACGAGCAGTACTTC
cdr3_aa: CASSAEGGTYEQYF

j_call: TRBJ1-1
v_call: TRBV2
clone_size: .
d_call: .
cdr3_nt: TGTGCCCATCAAGTGGAGAACACTGAAGCTTTCTTT
cdr3_aa: CAHQVENTEAFF

j_call: TRBJ2-7
v_call: TRBV6-2/TRBV6-3
clone_size: few
d_call: .
cdr3_nt: TGTGCCAGCAGTTACCCCGACAGTGGGGACTTCAGCTCCTACGAGCAGTACTTC
cdr3_aa: CASSYPDSGDFSSYEQYF

j_call: TRBJ2-1
v_call: TRBV7-9
clone_size: .
d_call: TRBD2
cdr3_nt: TGTGCCAGCAGCGCCACCGGGACTAGCGGAAATGAGCAGTTCTTC
cdr3_aa: CASSATGTSGNEQFF

j_call: TRBJ1-1
v_call: TRBV6-5
clone_size: .
d_call: .
cdr3_nt: TGTGCCAGCATTAGGGGGGGCACTGAAGCTTTCTTT
cdr3_aa: CASIRGGTEAFF

j_call: TRBJ1-3
v_call: TRBV20-1
clone_size: few
d_call: TRBD1
cdr3_nt: TGCAGTGCTACCAAGACAGGGTCTGGAAACACCATATATTTT
cdr3_aa: CSATKTGSGNTIYF

j_call: TRBJ2-4
v_call: TRBV12-3/TRBV12-4
clone_size: few
d_call: .
cdr3_nt: TGTGCCAGCAGTTTCTTATTGGGGGCCAAAAACATTCAGTACTTC
cdr3_aa: CASSFLLGAKNIQYF

j_call: TRBJ2-1
v_call: TRBV20-1
clone_size: .
d_call: .
cdr3_nt: TGCAGTGCTACCATAGCGGAAAATGAGCAGTTCTTC
cdr3_aa: CSATIAENEQFF

j_call: TRBJ2-3
v_call: TRBV28
clone_size: few
d_call: TRBD2
cdr3_nt: TGTGCCAGCAGTTTATGGGCTAGCGGGAGGGCCGGGGGCACAGATACGCAGTATTTT
cdr3_aa: CASSLWASGRAGGTDTQYF

j_call: TRBJ1-4
v_call: TRBV7-2
clone_size: .
d_call: .
cdr3_nt: TGTGCCAGCAGCTTAGAGGGGGGGAGCCTGAAGAAACTGTTTTTT
cdr3_aa: CASSLEGGSLKKLFF

j_call: TRBJ2-2
v_call: TRBV7-8
clone_size: .
d_call: TRBD2
cdr3_nt: TGTGCCAGCCGGTGGCTAGCGGGAGGGCCCGAGGAGCTGTTTTTT
cdr3_aa: CASRWLAGGPEELFF

j_call: TRBJ1-1
v_call: TRBV28
clone_size: .
d_call: .
cdr3_nt: TGTGCCAGCAGTTCGATTGACAGGACGGGGGCTGAAGCTTTCTTT
cdr3_aa: CASSSIDRTGAEAFF

j_call: TRBJ2-5
v_call: TRBV5-1
clone_size: .
d_call: .
cdr3_nt: TGCGCCAGCAGCTTGTCTAGCGCCCGGGAGACCCAGTACTTC
cdr3_aa: CASSLSSARETQYF

j_call: TRBJ2-7
v_call: TRBV5-1
clone_size: .
d_call: .
cdr3_nt: TGCGCCAGCAGCTTCAGGGGGGCGTCTGAGGAACGATCCTACGAGCAGTACTTC
cdr3_aa: CASSFRGASEERSYEQYF

j_call: TRBJ2-3
v_call: TRBV5-1
clone_size: few
d_call: TRBD2
cdr3_nt: TGCGCCACCAAACGGGGGGCTAGCGGGAATGCAGATACGCAGTATTTT
cdr3_aa: CATKRGASGNADTQYF

j_call: TRBJ2-2
v_call: TRBV24-1
clone_size: .
d_call: .
cdr3_nt: TGTGCCACCAGTGATGGGGGACGGGGGAACACCGGGGAGCTGTTTTTT
cdr3_aa: CATSDGGRGNTGELFF

j_call: TRBJ2-7
v_call: TRBV27
clone_size: few
d_call: .
cdr3_nt: TGTGCCAGCAGTTTGAAGGGTGGAGAAAATTACGAGCAGTACTTC
cdr3_aa: CASSLKGGENYEQYF

j_call: TRBJ2-3
v_call: TRBV18
clone_size: few
d_call: .
cdr3_nt: TGTGCCAGCTCACGCGACGGCCCCCTGAATACGCAGTATTTT
cdr3_aa: CASSRDGPLNTQYF

j_call: TRBJ2-2
v_call: TRBV12-3/TRBV12-4
clone_size: many
d_call: TRBD2
cdr3_nt: TGTGCCAGCATTCTCCGCGGGAGGGCCTTTTACGACACCGGGGAGCTGTTTTTT
cdr3_aa: CASILRGRAFYDTGELFF

j_call: TRBJ1-2
v_call: TRBV13
clone_size: .
d_call: .
cdr3_nt: TGTGCCAGCAGCTTAGACCGGCGACAGGACGACTATGGCTACACCTTC
cdr3_aa: CASSLDRRQDDYGYTF

j_call: TRBJ1-2
v_call: TRBV12-3/TRBV12-4
clone_size: few
d_call: TRBD1
cdr3_nt: TGTGCCAGCAGTCAGTACAGGGGTACCGCTCCTTCGGGGGGCTACACCTTC
cdr3_aa: CASSQYRGTAPSGGYTF

j_call: TRBJ2-2
v_call: TRBV6-2/TRBV6-3
clone_size: few
d_call: TRBD1
cdr3_nt: TGTGCCAGCAGTACCCGGGACAGTCTCACCGGGGAGCTGTTTTTT
cdr3_aa: CASSTRDSLTGELFF

j_call: TRBJ2-3
v_call: TRBV18
clone_size: .
d_call: TRBD2
cdr3_nt: TGTGCCAGCTCAGCCACCCCTACGGGGGGGCTAGATACGCAGTATTTT
cdr3_aa: CASSATPTGGLDTQYF

j_call: TRBJ2-3
v_call: TRBV5-1
clone_size: many
d_call: TRBD2
cdr3_nt: TGCGCCAGCAGCTGGACTAGCGGAGGCACAGATACGCAGTATTTT
cdr3_aa: CASSWTSGGTDTQYF